This T cell receptor (beta chain) was sequenced for a study of T cells in tumors after PD-1 blockade. Study summary: Each patient got pembrolizumab 200 mg every 3 weeks or cemiplimab 350 mg every 2 weeks. Regarding the study as a whole: Blood contained about 45% of the tumor's TCR clonotypes.

Sequencing was performed with immunoSEQ multiplex PCR; in TCRdb, only in-frame clones are kept and a portion is missing. The sample consists of tens of thousands of clones, 74% of them appearing once. This CDR3 has 14 residues. V gave up 5 bases and J gave up 2 bases; unmatched junction bases: 4. The germline CDR1 and CDR2 sequences are LNHNV and YYDKDF (reference sequence). Input was about 616 ng to 6,500 ng of genomic DNA from tumor or blood. As concerns this clone: The antigen remains unidentified.

The chain has TRBV15 and TRBJ2-3; 7 positions agree with TRBD1. This TCR derives from a human donor with basal cell carcinoma. The sample was PBMCs, taken after anti-PD-1 treatment. The CDR3 loop is CATSPGQITDTQYF. As DNA, the CDR3 is TGTGCCACCAGCCCGGGACAGATCACAGATACGCAGTATTTT.